This is a list of T cell receptor beta chains from one sample in a study of human T cells and chemical hapten exposure. TCRdb reprocessed the RACE reads with MiXCR, giving one entry per CDR3 protein. Of 35,000 to 45,000 distinct CDR3 sequences detected, more than 8.5% appear once; the ten largest clones hold about 15%. This specimen consisted of whole blood, obtained in connection with sensitization to the hapten diphenylcyclopropenone (DPC). The receptors were gathered from a woman between 40 and 50 years old with alopecia areata. Some clones in this sample may be carry-over from other donors' samples. CDR3s include the opening cysteine and the closing phenylalanine or tryptophan. Each record gives: V gene, CDR3 protein.

>TRBV4-2
CASSTGHLNTEAFF
>TRBV11-1
CASSAWTGAGYEQYF
>TRBV7-9
CASSPRVRGSYNEQFF
>TRBV6-2/TRBV6-3
CASSRDRGQETQYF
>TRBV4-1
CASSQERGMNEKLFF
>TRBV6-6
CASRPDYNSPLHF
>TRBV7-6
CASSPDNTPEAFF
>TRBV6-4
CASSGQPQHF
>TRBV7-9
CASSFDNSGNTIYF
>TRBV5-4
CASSLWTSGEETQYF
>TRBV5-6
CASSLDAGWTQYF